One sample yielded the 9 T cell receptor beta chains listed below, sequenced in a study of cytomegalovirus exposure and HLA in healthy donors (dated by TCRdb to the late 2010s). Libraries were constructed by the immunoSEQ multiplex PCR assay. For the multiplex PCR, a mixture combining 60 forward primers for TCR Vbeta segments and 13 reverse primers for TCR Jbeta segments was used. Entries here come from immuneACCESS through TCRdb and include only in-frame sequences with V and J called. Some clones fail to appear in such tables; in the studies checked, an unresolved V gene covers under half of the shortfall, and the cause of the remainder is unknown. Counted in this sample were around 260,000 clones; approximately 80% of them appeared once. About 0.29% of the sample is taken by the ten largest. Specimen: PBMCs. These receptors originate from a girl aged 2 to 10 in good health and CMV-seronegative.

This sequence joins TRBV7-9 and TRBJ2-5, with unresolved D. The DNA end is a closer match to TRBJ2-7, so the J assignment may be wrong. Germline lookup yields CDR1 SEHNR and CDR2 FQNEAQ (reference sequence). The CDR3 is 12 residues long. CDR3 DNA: TGTGCCAGCAGCCCCAACTCCTACGAGCAGTACTTC. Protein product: CASSPNSYEQYF.

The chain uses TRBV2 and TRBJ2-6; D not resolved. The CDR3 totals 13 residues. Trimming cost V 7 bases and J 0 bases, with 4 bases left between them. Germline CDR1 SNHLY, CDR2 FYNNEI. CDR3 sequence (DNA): TGTGCCAGCACTCGCTCTGGGGCCAACGTCCTGACTTTC. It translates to CASTRSGANVLTF.

CDR3 region: CASSSRDRGIREQYF. The CDR3 DNA sequence: TGCGCCAGCAGCTCCCGGGACAGGGGAATTCGCGAGCAGTACTTC. This rearrangement joins TRBV5-1 to TRBJ2-7; 10 positions match TRBD1. This CDR3 is 15 amino acids long. Per germline, CDR1 SGHRS and CDR2 YFSETQ. J lost 6 bases, V lost 3 bases, and 9 bases had no gene match.

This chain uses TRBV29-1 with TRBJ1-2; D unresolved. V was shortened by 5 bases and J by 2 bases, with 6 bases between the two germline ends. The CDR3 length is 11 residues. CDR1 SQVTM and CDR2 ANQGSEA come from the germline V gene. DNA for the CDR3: TGCAGCGTTCGGGAAAACTATGGCTACACCTTC. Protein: CSVRENYGYTF.

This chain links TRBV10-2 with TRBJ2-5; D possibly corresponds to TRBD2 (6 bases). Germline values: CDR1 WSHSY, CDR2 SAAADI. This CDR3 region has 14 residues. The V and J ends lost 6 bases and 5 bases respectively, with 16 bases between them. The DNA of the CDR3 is TGCGCCAGCAGCACCCCGGGACTCCCTGAGACCCAGTACTTC. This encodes CASSTPGLPETQYF.

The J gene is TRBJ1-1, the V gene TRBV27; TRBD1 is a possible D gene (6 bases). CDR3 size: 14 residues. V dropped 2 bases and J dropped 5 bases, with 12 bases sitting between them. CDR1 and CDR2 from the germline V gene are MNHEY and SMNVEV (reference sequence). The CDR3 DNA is TGTGCCAGCAGTTTAGAGGGTAGGGGGACTGAAGCTTTCTTT. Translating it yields CASSLEGRGTEAFF.

CDR3: CASSVGGLAPDTQYF. The CDR3 nucleotides are TGTGCCAGCAGCGTAGGGGGACTAGCGCCAGATACGCAGTATTTT. The rearrangement links TRBV9 to TRBJ2-3; 10 bases are shared with TRBD2. Germline CDR1 and CDR2: SGDLS and YYNGEE. J gave up 4 bases and V 0 bases, and 2 bases lay outside the gene matches. This CDR3 contains 15 residues.

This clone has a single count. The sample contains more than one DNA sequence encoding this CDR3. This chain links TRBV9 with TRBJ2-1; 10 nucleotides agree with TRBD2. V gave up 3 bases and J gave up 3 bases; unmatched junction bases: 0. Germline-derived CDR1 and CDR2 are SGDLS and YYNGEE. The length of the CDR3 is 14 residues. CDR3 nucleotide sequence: TGTGCCAGCAGCGGGACTAGCGGCTACAATGAGCAGTTCTTC. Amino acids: CASSGTSGYNEQFF.

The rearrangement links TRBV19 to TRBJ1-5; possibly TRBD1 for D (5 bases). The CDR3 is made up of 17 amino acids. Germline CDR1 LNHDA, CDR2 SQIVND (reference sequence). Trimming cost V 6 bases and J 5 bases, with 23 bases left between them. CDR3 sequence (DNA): TGTGCCAGTAGACATCCCCCGGGACTCAAAGGGGATCAGCCCCAGCATTTT. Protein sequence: CASRHPPGLKGDQPQHF.